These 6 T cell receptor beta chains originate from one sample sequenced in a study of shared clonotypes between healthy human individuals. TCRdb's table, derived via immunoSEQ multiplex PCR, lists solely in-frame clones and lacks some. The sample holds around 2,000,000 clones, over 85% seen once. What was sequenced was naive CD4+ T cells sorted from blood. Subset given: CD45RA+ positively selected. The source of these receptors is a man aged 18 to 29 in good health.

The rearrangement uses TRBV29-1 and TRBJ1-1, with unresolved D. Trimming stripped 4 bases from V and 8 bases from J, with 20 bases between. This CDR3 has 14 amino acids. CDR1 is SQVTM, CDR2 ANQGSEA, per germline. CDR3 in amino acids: CSVATRLIPSEAFF. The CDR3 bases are TGCAGCGTTGCGACAAGGCTGATACCCTCGGAAGCTTTCTTT.

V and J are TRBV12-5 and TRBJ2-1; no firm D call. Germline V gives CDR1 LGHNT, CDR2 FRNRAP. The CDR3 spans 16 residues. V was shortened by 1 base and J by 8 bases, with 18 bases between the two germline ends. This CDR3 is CASGLGTSGVTDEQFF. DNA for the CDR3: TGTGCTAGTGGTTTGGGGACGAGTGGAGTTACCGATGAGCAGTTCTTC.

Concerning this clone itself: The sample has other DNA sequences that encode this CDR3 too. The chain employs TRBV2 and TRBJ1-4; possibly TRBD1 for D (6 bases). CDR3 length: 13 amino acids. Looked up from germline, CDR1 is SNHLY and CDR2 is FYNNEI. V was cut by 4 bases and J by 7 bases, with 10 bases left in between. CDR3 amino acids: CASSGQGGEKLFF. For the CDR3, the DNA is TGTGCCAGCAGTGGACAAGGGGGTGAAAAACTGTTTTTT.

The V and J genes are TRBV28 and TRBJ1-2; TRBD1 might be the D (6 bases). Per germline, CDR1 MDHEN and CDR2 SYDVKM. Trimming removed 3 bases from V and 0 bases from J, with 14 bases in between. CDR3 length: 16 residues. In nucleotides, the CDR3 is TGTGCCAGCAGTTTTTGGGCGGCAGGGGCTAACTATGGCTACACCTTC. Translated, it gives CASSFWAAGANYGYTF.

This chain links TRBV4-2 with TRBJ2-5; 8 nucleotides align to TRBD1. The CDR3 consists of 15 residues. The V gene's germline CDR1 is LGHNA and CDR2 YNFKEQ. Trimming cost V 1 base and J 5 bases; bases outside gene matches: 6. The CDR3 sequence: CASSQGSGGAETQYF. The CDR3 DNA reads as TGTGCCAGCAGCCAAGGCTCAGGGGGCGCGGAGACCCAGTACTTC.

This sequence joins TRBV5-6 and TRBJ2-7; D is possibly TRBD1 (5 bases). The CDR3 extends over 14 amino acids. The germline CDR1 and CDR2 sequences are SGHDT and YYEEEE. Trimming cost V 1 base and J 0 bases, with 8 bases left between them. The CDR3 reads CASSLTGLSYEQYF. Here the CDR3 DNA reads TGTGCCAGCAGCTTGACAGGCCTCTCCTACGAGCAGTACTTC. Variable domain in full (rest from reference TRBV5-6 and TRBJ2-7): DAGVTQSPTHLIKTRGQQVTLRCSPKSGHDTVSWYQQALGQGPQFIFQYYEEEERQRGNFPDRFSGHQFPNYSSELNVNALLLGDSALYLCASSLTGLSYEQYFGPGTRLTVT.